Listed below are T cell receptor beta chains from one sample, sequenced in a study of glioma-infiltrating T cells after dendritic cell vaccination. Here immunoSEQ multiplex PCR was the method, and the copy in TCRdb shows in-frame clones only, minus some. The sample yields tens of thousands of clones, almost 85% seen once. Sequences were derived from blood, sampled before dendritic cell vaccination. These receptors were collected from a human donor with glioblastoma. Both conserved end residues are part of each CDR3. Fields, in order: CDR3 protein, CDR3 DNA, V gene, clone size, J gene, D gene. D genes are given only for firm matches. Where a row states a size, it is once, few, many or the class of an expanded clone; other rows omit it.

CDR3 protein: CASRPNRDRAGLTGNTIYF; CDR3 DNA: TGCGCCAGCAGGCCTAACCGGGACAGGGCCGGACTTACTGGAAACACCATATATTTT; V gene: TRBV5-1; clone size: NA; J gene: TRBJ1-3; D gene: TRBD1
CDR3 protein: CASSEISTSMGTDTQYF; CDR3 DNA: TGTGCCAGCAGTGAAATTTCAACTAGTATGGGCACAGATACGCAGTATTTT; V gene: TRBV2; clone size: NA; J gene: TRBJ2-3; D gene: NA
CDR3 protein: CASSWTSGYNEQFF; CDR3 DNA: TGTGCCAGCAGCTGGACTAGCGGGTACAATGAGCAGTTCTTC; V gene: TRBV7-3; clone size: NA; J gene: TRBJ2-1; D gene: TRBD2
CDR3 protein: CASSTGTSGARTDTQYF; CDR3 DNA: TGTGCCAGCAGCACAGGGACTAGCGGAGCGAGGACAGATACGCAGTATTTT; V gene: TRBV7-3; clone size: NA; J gene: TRBJ2-3; D gene: TRBD2
CDR3 protein: CAISGRGYGYTF; CDR3 DNA: TGTGCCATCAGCGGCAGGGGGTATGGCTACACCTTC; V gene: TRBV10-3; clone size: NA; J gene: TRBJ1-2; D gene: TRBD1
CDR3 protein: CASSLEFTPQETQYF; CDR3 DNA: TGTGCCAGCAGCTTAGAGTTTACACCCCAAGAGACCCAGTACTTC; V gene: TRBV11-3; clone size: NA; J gene: TRBJ2-5; D gene: NA
CDR3 protein: CASRKPRTTISEAFF; CDR3 DNA: TGTGCCAGCAGGAAACCCCGGACAACCATATCAGAGGCTTTCTTT; V gene: TRBV6-1; clone size: once; J gene: TRBJ1-1; D gene: NA
CDR3 protein: CASSFLPDTQYF; CDR3 DNA: TGTGCCAGCAGCTTCCTCCCAGATACGCAGTATTTT; V gene: TRBV11-2; clone size: once; J gene: TRBJ2-3; D gene: NA
CDR3 protein: CSVLKGQNYGYTF; CDR3 DNA: TGCAGCGTTCTAAAGGGACAGAACTATGGCTACACCTTC; V gene: TRBV29-1; clone size: NA; J gene: TRBJ1-2; D gene: TRBD1
CDR3 protein: CASRDVDWGELFF; CDR3 DNA: TGTGCCAGCCGGGATGTCGACTGGGGGGAGCTGTTTTTT; V gene: TRBV6-1; clone size: NA; J gene: TRBJ2-2; D gene: NA
CDR3 protein: CASSPQDTGGHRVRMNTEAFF; CDR3 DNA: TGTGCCAGCAGTCCGCAGGATACAGGGGGTCATAGGGTTAGGATGAACACTGAAGCTTTCTTT; V gene: TRBV2; clone size: NA; J gene: TRBJ1-1; D gene: TRBD1
CDR3 protein: CASSYSGQSGEQYF; CDR3 DNA: TGTGCCAGCAGTTACTCTGGCCAGTCTGGCGAGCAGTACTTC; V gene: TRBV6-5; clone size: NA; J gene: TRBJ2-7; D gene: NA
CDR3 protein: CASSFFVAGGPHEQFF; CDR3 DNA: TGTGCCAGCAGTTTCTTCGTCGCGGGAGGGCCCCATGAGCAGTTCTTC; V gene: TRBV27; clone size: NA; J gene: TRBJ2-1; D gene: TRBD2
CDR3 protein: CASTSGVTYQETQYF; CDR3 DNA: TGCGCCAGCACCTCGGGGGTTACGTACCAAGAGACCCAGTACTTC; V gene: TRBV5-1; clone size: once; J gene: TRBJ2-5; D gene: NA
CDR3 protein: CASSSRGRVSEYQETQYF; CDR3 DNA: TGTGCCAGCAGCTCCCGAGGGCGGGTTTCCGAGTACCAAGAGACCCAGTACTTC; V gene: TRBV13; clone size: NA; J gene: TRBJ2-5; D gene: NA
CDR3 protein: CASSFGRGSSGNTIYF; CDR3 DNA: TGTGCCAGCAGCTTTGGTAGAGGGAGCTCTGGAAACACCATATATTTT; V gene: TRBV5-6; clone size: few; J gene: TRBJ1-3; D gene: NA
CDR3 protein: CASSAVIVANEKLFF; CDR3 DNA: TGTGCCAGTAGTGCCGTCATAGTCGCTAATGAAAAACTGTTTTTT; V gene: TRBV19; clone size: NA; J gene: TRBJ1-4; D gene: NA
CDR3 protein: CASSPGQGARYEQYF; CDR3 DNA: TGTGCCAGCAGCCCAGGACAGGGGGCGAGATACGAGCAGTACTTC; V gene: TRBV7-2; clone size: once; J gene: TRBJ2-7; D gene: TRBD1
CDR3 protein: CASSLGGGPEAFF; CDR3 DNA: TGTGCCAGCAGCTTAGGAGGAGGCCCCGAAGCTTTCTTT; V gene: TRBV7-9; clone size: once; J gene: TRBJ1-1; D gene: NA
CDR3 protein: CASSLVAASEKLFF; CDR3 DNA: TGTGCCAGCAGCTTAGTGGCCGCCAGTGAAAAACTGTTTTTT; V gene: TRBV7-2; clone size: NA; J gene: TRBJ1-4; D gene: NA
CDR3 protein: CARGGSANDQPQHF; CDR3 DNA: TGTGCCAGAGGAGGGTCAGCGAACGATCAGCCCCAGCATTTT; V gene: TRBV2; clone size: NA; J gene: TRBJ1-5; D gene: NA
CDR3 protein: CASSPRTNQETQYF; CDR3 DNA: TGCGCCAGCAGCCCTAGGACTAACCAAGAGACCCAGTACTTC; V gene: TRBV5-1; clone size: NA; J gene: TRBJ2-5; D gene: NA
CDR3 protein: CASTSGGNTGELFF; CDR3 DNA: TGCGCCAGCACGTCGGGGGGGAACACCGGGGAGCTGTTTTTT; V gene: TRBV5-1; clone size: NA; J gene: TRBJ2-2; D gene: TRBD2
CDR3 protein: CASSFGDQPQHF; CDR3 DNA: TGTGCCAGCAGCTTCGGGGATCAGCCCCAGCATTTT; V gene: TRBV7-2; clone size: NA; J gene: TRBJ1-5; D gene: NA
CDR3 protein: CASSDRENTEAFF; CDR3 DNA: TGTGCCAGCAGTGACCGGGAGAACACTGAAGCTTTCTTT; V gene: TRBV6-1; clone size: NA; J gene: TRBJ1-1; D gene: NA
CDR3 protein: CASSVGGGSGTGELFF; CDR3 DNA: TGTGCCAGCAGCGTAGGTGGCGGGAGCGGAACCGGGGAGCTGTTTTTT; V gene: TRBV9; clone size: NA; J gene: TRBJ2-2; D gene: TRBD2
CDR3 protein: CAWSVGRVNSGANVLTF; CDR3 DNA: TGTGCCTGGAGTGTAGGCAGGGTGAACTCTGGGGCCAACGTCCTGACTTTC; V gene: TRBV30; clone size: NA; J gene: TRBJ2-6; D gene: NA
CDR3 protein: CASSSGQRTYEQYF; CDR3 DNA: TGTGCCAGCAGTTCGGGACAGAGAACCTACGAGCAGTACTTC; V gene: TRBV6-6; clone size: few; J gene: TRBJ2-7; D gene: TRBD1
CDR3 protein: CASSPQTGGEQYF; CDR3 DNA: TGTGCCAGCAGCCCCCAGACAGGGGGAGAGCAGTACTTC; V gene: TRBV7-9; clone size: NA; J gene: TRBJ2-7; D gene: TRBD1
CDR3 protein: CASSQGVNSGVQETQYF; CDR3 DNA: TGTGCCAGCAGCCAAGGGGTAAATAGCGGGGTCCAAGAGACCCAGTACTTC; V gene: TRBV4-2; clone size: NA; J gene: TRBJ2-5; D gene: TRBD2
CDR3 protein: CASSPPRGEQYF; CDR3 DNA: TGTGCCAGCTCACCGCCGAGAGGGGAGCAGTACTTC; V gene: TRBV18; clone size: NA; J gene: TRBJ2-7; D gene: NA
CDR3 protein: CASSLAGGIGNTIYF; CDR3 DNA: TGCGCCAGCAGCTTGGCCGGAGGGATAGGAAACACCATATATTTT; V gene: TRBV5-1; clone size: NA; J gene: TRBJ1-3; D gene: NA
CDR3 protein: CASSLEAGGAGGYTF; CDR3 DNA: TGTGCCAGCAGCTTAGAGGCAGGGGGCGCAGGTGGCTACACCTTC; V gene: TRBV7-2; clone size: NA; J gene: TRBJ1-2; D gene: TRBD1
CDR3 protein: CATSGTSNTGELFF; CDR3 DNA: TGCGCCACCTCCGGGACTAGTAACACCGGGGAGCTGTTTTTT; V gene: TRBV5-1; clone size: NA; J gene: TRBJ2-2; D gene: TRBD2
CDR3 protein: CASSVTGQADTQYF; CDR3 DNA: TGTGCCAGCAGTGTCACCGGCCAGGCAGATACGCAGTATTTT; V gene: TRBV6-1; clone size: NA; J gene: TRBJ2-3; D gene: NA
CDR3 protein: CASSPQGTGNTEAFF; CDR3 DNA: TGTGCCAGCAGTCCTCAGGGAACGGGGAACACTGAAGCTTTCTTT; V gene: TRBV6-1; clone size: NA; J gene: TRBJ1-1; D gene: NA
CDR3 protein: CASSVVRGGPPRNEQFF; CDR3 DNA: TGTGCCAGCAGTGTGGTGCGCGGGGGGCCACCTAGGAATGAGCAGTTCTTC; V gene: TRBV6-1; clone size: NA; J gene: TRBJ2-1; D gene: TRBD2
CDR3 protein: CSVGRDGYTF; CDR3 DNA: TGCAGCGTCGGGAGGGATGGCTACACCTTC; V gene: TRBV29-1; clone size: NA; J gene: TRBJ1-2; D gene: NA
CDR3 protein: CASSRGQGTYNEQFF; CDR3 DNA: TGTGCCAGCAGCAGGGGACAGGGGACTTACAATGAGCAGTTCTTC; V gene: TRBV28; clone size: NA; J gene: TRBJ2-1; D gene: TRBD1
CDR3 protein: CASSSTGGRNTIYF; CDR3 DNA: TGTGCCAGCAGCTCGACAGGGGGAAGAAACACCATATATTTT; V gene: TRBV7-9; clone size: NA; J gene: TRBJ1-3; D gene: TRBD1
CDR3 protein: CASSLAGGRTGELFF; CDR3 DNA: TGTGCCAGCAGTTTAGCGGGGGGCCGCACCGGGGAGCTGTTTTTT; V gene: TRBV28; clone size: NA; J gene: TRBJ2-2; D gene: TRBD2
CDR3 protein: CASSPSRASLYGYTF; CDR3 DNA: TGTGCCAGCTCACCCTCCAGGGCAAGTCTCTATGGCTACACCTTC; V gene: TRBV18; clone size: NA; J gene: TRBJ1-2; D gene: NA
CDR3 protein: CASSESTGYNSPLHF; CDR3 DNA: TGTGCCAGCAGTGAATCAACAGGGTATAATTCACCCCTCCACTTT; V gene: TRBV6-1; clone size: NA; J gene: TRBJ1-6; D gene: NA
CDR3 protein: CASSWGTGTSGLSSYNEQFF; CDR3 DNA: TGCGCCAGCAGCTGGGGGACCGGGACTAGCGGGTTGAGCTCCTACAATGAGCAGTTCTTC; V gene: TRBV5-1; clone size: NA; J gene: TRBJ2-1; D gene: TRBD2
CDR3 protein: CASSEWLAGASEQFF; CDR3 DNA: TGTGCCAGCAGTGAATGGCTAGCGGGAGCGTCTGAGCAGTTCTTC; V gene: TRBV25-1; clone size: NA; J gene: TRBJ2-1; D gene: TRBD2
CDR3 protein: CASSPKGGYGEKLFF; CDR3 DNA: TGTGCCAGCAGCCCGAAGGGAGGGTACGGCGAAAAACTGTTTTTT; V gene: TRBV7-6; clone size: NA; J gene: TRBJ1-4; D gene: NA
CDR3 protein: CASRGATGFFNEQFF; CDR3 DNA: TGTGCCAGCAGAGGGGCGACAGGGTTTTTCAATGAGCAGTTCTTC; V gene: TRBV6-5; clone size: NA; J gene: TRBJ2-1; D gene: TRBD1
CDR3 protein: CASSKTGANTEAFF; CDR3 DNA: TGCGCCAGCAGTAAGACAGGGGCGAACACTGAAGCTTTCTTT; V gene: TRBV10-2; clone size: few; J gene: TRBJ1-1; D gene: TRBD1
CDR3 protein: CASSATGAPTDTQYF; CDR3 DNA: TGTGCCAGCAGTGCTACAGGGGCCCCCACAGATACGCAGTATTTT; V gene: TRBV6-4; clone size: NA; J gene: TRBJ2-3; D gene: TRBD1
CDR3 protein: CASGLGGGFASTDTQYF; CDR3 DNA: TGTGCTAGTGGTTTGGGCGGAGGGTTTGCTAGCACAGATACGCAGTATTTT; V gene: TRBV12-5; clone size: NA; J gene: TRBJ2-3; D gene: NA
CDR3 protein: CASSLAPGEDQPQHF; CDR3 DNA: TGTGCCAGCAGCTTAGCGCCAGGGGAAGATCAGCCCCAGCATTTT; V gene: TRBV7-2; clone size: NA; J gene: TRBJ1-5; D gene: NA
CDR3 protein: CASSLRGVRYGYTF; CDR3 DNA: TGCGCCAGCAGCCTTCGGGGGGTCCGCTATGGCTACACCTTC; V gene: TRBV4-1; clone size: NA; J gene: TRBJ1-2; D gene: NA
CDR3 protein: CASSLSGGAGDTQYF; CDR3 DNA: TGTGCCAGCAGCTTAAGCGGGGGGGCCGGAGATACGCAGTATTTT; V gene: TRBV5-4; clone size: NA; J gene: TRBJ2-3; D gene: TRBD2